These 31 T cell receptor beta chains were sequenced from one sample in a study of T cells in Graves' hyperthyroidism and ophthalmopathy. The investigators amplified TCR beta CDR3 regions from RNA transcripts. TCR CDR3 regions were first amplified by RT-PCR with HTBI primers. Using its own MiXCR run on the multiplex PCR reads, TCRdb lists one record per CDR3 protein. The sample records some 350,000 distinct CDR3 sequences, roughly 15% being singletons. Sequenced input: blood. The receptor source for this set is a woman aged 60-75 years with Graves' ophthalmopathy.

This clonotype was picked up a small number of times. This sequence joins TRBV3-1 and TRBJ2-7; no clear D gene. The CDR3 is 14 amino acids. Trimming pared 4 bases from V and 3 bases from J, leaving 13 bases between. CDR1 is LGHDT, CDR2 YNNKEL, per germline (reference sequence). CDR3 sequence (DNA): TGTGCCAGCAGCCCCCGGGCAGATAACTACGAGCAGTACTTC. Protein product: CASSPRADNYEQYF.

This clonotype appeared many times. This sequence joins TRBV7-2 and TRBJ2-4, with 7 bases that match TRBD1. CDR1 and CDR2 from the germline V gene are SGHTA and FQGNSA. There are 16 residues in the CDR3. The J segment lost 1 base and the V segment lost 9 bases, leaving 12 bases of the junction unmatched. The CDR3 protein is CARTGTGDVAKNIQYF. In nucleotides, the CDR3 is TGTGCCAGAACCGGAACAGGGGATGTTGCCAAAAACATTCAGTACTTC.

The chain couples TRBV7-9 to TRBJ2-7; D is possibly TRBD1 (6 bases). The V and J ends lost 8 bases and 0 bases respectively, with 14 bases between them. The CDR3 loop spans 14 amino acids. Per germline, CDR1 SEHNR and CDR2 FQNEAQ (reference sequence). The CDR3 protein is CASDGDTSSYEQYF. In nucleotides, the CDR3 is TGTGCCAGCGACGGGGACACGAGCTCCTACGAGCAGTACTTC.

This clonotype was seen many times. The chain couples TRBV7-9 to TRBJ2-1, with D possibly called TRBD1 or TRBD2 (5 bases each). Trimming pared 5 bases from V and 8 bases from J, leaving 16 bases between. CDR3 length equals 14 residues. Germline loops: CDR1 SEHNR, CDR2 FQNEAQ (reference sequence). The CDR3 DNA reads as TGTGCCAGCAGCCCAGAGGGGACCCCCGATGAGCAGTTCTTC. Protein sequence: CASSPEGTPDEQFF.

This clonotype was seen only a few times. J is TRBJ2-1 and V is TRBV19; D gene unclear. Germline V gene data show CDR1 as LNHDA and CDR2 as SQIVND (reference sequence). The CDR3 consists of 15 residues. The germline V and J ends were trimmed by 5 bases and 4 bases, with 15 bases remaining between them. In DNA, the CDR3 is TGTGCCAGTAGTCCCCGTGGCCCCGGGTACAATGAGCAGTTCTTC. Encoded protein: CASSPRGPGYNEQFF.

This clonotype appeared many times. This CDR3 is CAWTLYNEQFF. The CDR3 DNA is TGTGCCTGGACTTTATACAATGAGCAGTTCTTC. The chain couples TRBV30 to TRBJ2-1; D remains unclear. CDR1 is GTSNPN and CDR2 is SVGIG in the germline V gene (reference sequence). V was clipped by 4 bases and J by 4 bases, with 5 bases between them. The length of the CDR3 is 11 residues. The whole variable domain, filled in from reference TRBV30 and TRBJ2-1, reads SQTIHQWPATLVQPVGSPLSLECTVEGTSNPNLYWYRQAAGRGLQLLFYSVGIGQISSEVPQNLSASRPQDRQFILSSKKLLLSDSGFYLCAWTLYNEQFFGPGTRLTVL.

V and J are TRBV6-2 or TRBV6-3 and TRBJ2-1; D is possibly TRBD2 (6 bases). V shed 5 bases and J shed 15 bases, with 14 bases lying between them. Germline V gene data show CDR1 as MNHEY and CDR2 as SVGEGT. The CDR3 is 11 amino acids. In nucleotides, the CDR3 is TGTGCCAGCAGTCAGCCCGGGACTCCGTTCTTC. It specifies CASSQPGTPFF.

In its sample, this clonotype was seen many times. The rearrangement links TRBV28 to TRBJ1-2; 8 nucleotides match TRBD1. Germline CDR1 is MDHEN and CDR2 is SYDVKM. Unmatched junction bases numbered 11, after V lost 6 bases and J lost 5 bases. The CDR3 totals 15 residues. The CDR3 reads CASSSSGTGKYGYTF. The CDR3 bases are TGTGCCAGCAGCTCCTCCGGGACAGGCAAATATGGCTACACCTTC.

This clonotype came up many times. The CDR3 DNA reads TGTGCCAGCAGCCAAGATCTGGGGGGCGTACGAGTGGACAGGGGGCTTATTGGCTACACCTTC. This codes for CASSQDLGGVRVDRGLIGYTF. This chain uses TRBV3-1 with TRBJ1-2; TRBD1 aligns across 11 bases. Germline CDR1 LGHDT, CDR2 YNNKEL (reference sequence). V shed 0 bases, J shed 7 bases, and the junction held 22 bases outside the gene matches. This CDR3 comprises 21 residues.

This clonotype has more than one count but fewer than ten. CDR3 loop: CASSERGGSYNEQFF. In nucleotides, the CDR3 is TGTGCCAGCAGTGAAAGGGGCGGGTCCTACAATGAGCAGTTCTTC. V is TRBV6-1 and J is TRBJ2-1, with D tentatively TRBD1 or TRBD2 (5 bases each). The CDR3 totals 15 residues. Trimming removed 2 bases from V and 1 base from J, with 9 bases in between. The germline V gene encodes CDR1 MNHNS and CDR2 SASEGT.

This clonotype has ten or more counts. This chain joins TRBV28 and TRBJ2-2; unclear D gene. Trimming cost V 5 bases and J 4 bases, with 14 bases left between them. Germline values: CDR1 MDHEN, CDR2 SYDVKM. This CDR3 is 15 amino acids long. The CDR3 DNA reads TGTGCCAGCAGTCCCCCTCACGGTGGCACCGGGGAGCTGTTTTTT. This encodes CASSPPHGGTGELFF.

This clonotype was detected many times. V is TRBV6-1 and J is TRBJ2-1, with TRBD2 identical over 8 bases. The V segment lost 5 bases and the J segment 5 bases; nucleotides outside the gene matches: 8. CDR3 length: 15 residues. Per germline, CDR1 MNHNS and CDR2 SASEGT. This CDR3 is CASSYLLAANNEQFF. Here the CDR3 DNA reads TGTGCCAGCAGTTATCTACTAGCGGCGAACAATGAGCAGTTCTTC.

This clonotype was counted at least ten times. This chain uses TRBV5-1 with TRBJ2-1, with 7 nucleotides matching TRBD1. The CDR3 covers 16 residues. V lost 0 bases to trimming and J lost 2 bases; unmatched junction nucleotides: 5. CDR1 is SGHRS, CDR2 YFSETQ, per germline. CDR3 in amino acids: CASSLVLGQPYNEQFF. CDR3 sequence (DNA): TGCGCCAGCAGCTTGGTCCTGGGACAGCCCTACAATGAGCAGTTCTTC.

This clonotype was observed at least ten times. J is TRBJ2-7 and V is TRBV3-1; 16 bases map to TRBD2. This CDR3 is 17 amino acids long. V trimming: 4 bases; J trimming: 5 bases; junction bases outside the gene matches: 8. Germline CDR1 reads LGHDT; CDR2 reads YNNKEL (reference sequence). The CDR3 spells CASSRGTSGRGSHEQYF. For the CDR3, the DNA is TGTGCCAGCAGCCGCGGGACTAGCGGGAGGGGGTCCCACGAGCAGTACTTC.

This clonotype occurred many times. The chain recombines TRBV12-3 or TRBV12-4 with TRBJ2-7, with D unresolved. The CDR3 is made up of 13 amino acids. The ends were cut back, 6 bases at V and 4 bases at J, with 13 bases in the middle. For the CDR3, the DNA is TGTGCCAGCAGCCCGCGTGCGCGATACGAGCAGTACTTC. It translates to CASSPRARYEQYF.

V and J are TRBV6-2 or TRBV6-3 and TRBJ2-6; perhaps TRBD1 as D (5 bases). CDR3 length: 15 residues. From germline, CDR1 is MNHEY and CDR2 SVGEGT. The germline V and J ends were trimmed by 2 bases and 4 bases, with 9 bases remaining between them. DNA of the CDR3: TGTGCCAGCAGTTACCAGGGCGGAGGGGCCAACGTCCTGACTTTC. Amino acid sequence: CASSYQGGGANVLTF.

The chain carries TRBV6-1 and TRBJ2-7; 8 nucleotides line up with TRBD2. J was trimmed by 3 bases and V by 5 bases; bases with no gene match: 6. Germline-derived CDR1 and CDR2 are MNHNS and SASEGT. The length of the CDR3 is 14 residues. Here the CDR3 reads CASSTYGTSYEQYF. In DNA form, the CDR3 reads TGTGCCAGCAGTACATATGGGACTAGCTACGAGCAGTACTTC.

The chain couples TRBV9 to TRBJ2-3, with D unclear. Trimming took off 1 base at V and 2 bases at J, with 5 bases between the two ends. The CDR3 is 13 residues long. From germline, CDR1 is SGDLS and CDR2 YYNGEE. Here the CDR3 reads CASSVWDTDTQYF. In nucleotides, the CDR3 is TGTGCCAGCAGCGTATGGGACACAGATACGCAGTATTTT.

The chain combines TRBV27 with TRBJ2-3, with 11 bases lining up with TRBD1. The germline gives CDR1 MNHEY, CDR2 SMNVEV (reference sequence). The CDR3 runs 17 residues. Trimming took 4 bases from V and 5 from J; bases not matched to a gene: 11. The CDR3 DNA reads TGTGCCAGCAGTTCCCTCCGGACAGGGGGCGCGGGAGATACGCAGTATTTT. Protein sequence: CASSSLRTGGAGDTQYF.

The chain joins TRBV6-5 to TRBJ2-7; D assignment may be TRBD1 or TRBD2 (5 bases each). The CDR3 length is 15 residues. Trimming removed 4 bases from V and 3 bases from J, with 16 bases in between. Germline V lookup: CDR1 MNHEY, CDR2 SVGAGI. The CDR3 loop reads CASSLSEGSHYEQYF. For the CDR3, the DNA is TGTGCCAGCAGTTTGTCAGAGGGGTCTCACTACGAGCAGTACTTC.

This clonotype was counted ten times or more. The chain carries TRBV6-1 and TRBJ2-7, with 9 bases fitting TRBD1. Germline loops: CDR1 MNHNS, CDR2 SASEGT. Trimming took 2 bases from V and 4 from J; bases not matched to a gene: 9. The CDR3 is 16 residues long. CDR3 DNA sequence: TGTGCCAGCAGTGAACCGGGACAGGGAAACTCTTACGAGCAGTACTTC. Translated, it gives CASSEPGQGNSYEQYF.

On this clonotype: A much more abundant neighbour one base away suggests this may be a read error. This chain connects TRBV18 to TRBJ1-1, with 7 bases identical to TRBD1. This CDR3 has 13 amino acids. Germline values: CDR1 KGHSH, CDR2 LQKENI. CDR3 DNA: TGTACCAGCTCACCTCAACAGGGGACTGAAGCTTTCTTT. Translation: CTSSPQQGTEAFF.

This clonotype came up many times. This CDR3 reads CATSMSGRGTGELFF. The CDR3 nucleotides are TGTGCCACCAGCATGTCAGGGCGCGGCACCGGGGAGCTGTTTTTT. This chain uses TRBV15 with TRBJ2-2; D is possibly TRBD1 (5 bases). The CDR3 runs to 15 residues. The germline V gene encodes CDR1 LNHNV and CDR2 YYDKDF (reference sequence). Trimming stripped 4 bases from V and 4 bases from J, with 13 bases between.

This clonotype was seen more than once but under ten times. The J gene is TRBJ2-1, the V gene TRBV6-1; TRBD1 agrees at 8 bases. V dropped 1 base and J dropped 7; count of bases not matched to a gene: 3. The CDR3 covers 14 residues. The germline CDR1 and CDR2 sequences are MNHNS and SASEGT. CDR3 nucleotide sequence: TGTGCCAGCAGTGAAGGGACAGGGCGTAATGAGCAGTTCTTC. Amino acid sequence: CASSEGTGRNEQFF.

Ten or more counts support this clonotype. This chain joins TRBV4-1 and TRBJ2-1; possible D gene TRBD1, 5 bases. CDR3 length: 14 amino acids. The V and J ends lost 4 bases and 8 bases respectively, with 15 bases between them. Germline V lookup: CDR1 MGHRA, CDR2 YSYEKL. CDR3 coding DNA: TGCGCCAGCAGCCTTAACTCCAGGGTGGATGAGCAGTTCTTC. Translated: CASSLNSRVDEQFF.

This clonotype showed up many times. The chain is built from TRBV2 and TRBJ2-2; 10 nucleotides line up with TRBD2. CDR1 and CDR2 (germline): SNHLY, FYNNEI. This CDR3 contains 16 residues. The junction had 4 bases not matched to a gene; V was cut back by 5 bases and J by 1 base. CDR3 residues: CASSQLAGQNTGELFF. The CDR3 coding sequence is TGTGCCAGCAGTCAACTAGCGGGACAGAACACCGGGGAGCTGTTTTTT.

To note about this clonotype: Being one base from a much bigger clone, this may be a read error. The rearrangement joins TRBV7-9 to TRBJ2-7; 7 nucleotides align to TRBD2. After removal of 6 bases from V and 5 bases from J, the junction contained 10 bases not matched to a gene. Germline-derived CDR1 and CDR2 are SEHNR and FQNEAQ (reference sequence). There are 14 residues in the CDR3. CDR3 sequence reads: CASRPPGGRDEQYF. In nucleotides, the CDR3 is TGTGCCAGCAGGCCCCCGGGTGGGAGGGACGAGCAGTACTTC.

V gene TRBV10-3 combines with J gene TRBJ1-2; 8 bases line up with TRBD1. The CDR3 totals 17 residues. CDR1 ENHRY and CDR2 SYGVKD come from the germline V gene. Unmatched junction bases numbered 10, after V lost 0 bases and J lost 4 bases. CDR3 coding DNA: TGTGCCATCAGTGAGTCCGGCAGGGGGCTACCCCTCTATGGCTACACCTTC. Translated: CAISESGRGLPLYGYTF.

The gene calls are TRBV3-1 and TRBJ2-6; D possibly corresponds to TRBD1 (6 bases). Germline CDR1 and CDR2: LGHDT and YNNKEL (reference sequence). The CDR3 covers 17 residues. The V end lost 4 bases, the J end lost 0 bases, and 13 bases lay between the germline ends. DNA of the CDR3: TGTGCCAGCAGCCCCACAGGGCTGAACTCTGGGGCCAACGTCCTGACTTTC. It specifies CASSPTGLNSGANVLTF.

This clonotype was recorded a few times. The chain uses TRBV6-1 and TRBJ2-4, with TRBD2 as a possible D gene (5 bases). The CDR3 consists of 15 residues. Germline V lookup: CDR1 MNHNS, CDR2 SASEGT. V lost 5 bases and J lost 0, with 11 bases in between. The CDR3 protein is CASSSGLIAKNIQYF. The CDR3 DNA follows: TGTGCCAGCAGTTCAGGACTTATAGCCAAAAACATTCAGTACTTC.

This clonotype was picked up many times. The chain combines TRBV28 with TRBJ2-7, with D hard to call. Germline V gene sequence: CDR1 MDHEN, CDR2 SYDVKM. The V end was cut by 6 bases, the J end by 5 bases, with 14 bases between. The CDR3 consists of 13 residues. The CDR3 region is CASSRTAQNEQYF. In DNA form, the CDR3 reads TGTGCCAGCAGCCGAACGGCTCAGAACGAGCAGTACTTC.